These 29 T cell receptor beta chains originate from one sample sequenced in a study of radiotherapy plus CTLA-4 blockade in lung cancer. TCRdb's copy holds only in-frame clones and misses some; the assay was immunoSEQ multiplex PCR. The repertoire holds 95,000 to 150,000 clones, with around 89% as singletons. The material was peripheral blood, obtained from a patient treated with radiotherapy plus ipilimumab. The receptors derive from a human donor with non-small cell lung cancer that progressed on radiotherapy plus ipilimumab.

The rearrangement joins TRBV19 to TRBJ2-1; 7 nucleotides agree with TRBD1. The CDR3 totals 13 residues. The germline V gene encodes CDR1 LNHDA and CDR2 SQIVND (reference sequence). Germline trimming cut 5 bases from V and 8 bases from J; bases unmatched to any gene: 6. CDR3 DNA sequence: TGTGCCAGTAGTCTAAGGACAGGAGATGAGCAGTTCTTC. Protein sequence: CASSLRTGDEQFF.

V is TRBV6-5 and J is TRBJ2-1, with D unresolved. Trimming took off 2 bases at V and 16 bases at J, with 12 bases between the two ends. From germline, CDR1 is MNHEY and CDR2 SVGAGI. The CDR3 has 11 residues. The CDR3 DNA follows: TGTGCCAGCAGTTACCTTAGTAAGGTCTTCTTC. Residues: CASSYLSKVFF.

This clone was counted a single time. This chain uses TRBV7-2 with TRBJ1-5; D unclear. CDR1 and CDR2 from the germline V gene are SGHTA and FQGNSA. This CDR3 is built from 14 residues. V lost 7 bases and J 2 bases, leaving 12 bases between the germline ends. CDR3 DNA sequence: TGTGCCAGCACCGAAGGCGGGGGCAATCAGCCCCAGCATTTT. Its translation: CASTEGGGNQPQHF. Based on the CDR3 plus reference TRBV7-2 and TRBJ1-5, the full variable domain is GAGVSQSPSNKVTEKGKDVELRCDPISGHTALYWYRQSLGQGLEFLIYFQGNSAPDKSGLPSDRFSAERTGGSVSTLTIQRTQQEDSAVYLCASTEGGGNQPQHFGDGTRLSIL.

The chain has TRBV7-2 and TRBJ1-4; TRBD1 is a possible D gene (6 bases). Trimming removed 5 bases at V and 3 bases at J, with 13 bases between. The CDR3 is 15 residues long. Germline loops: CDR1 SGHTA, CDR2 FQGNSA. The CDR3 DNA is TGTGCCAGCAGCCTAGGGGGGAACTCTAATGAAAAACTGTTTTTT. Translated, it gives CASSLGGNSNEKLFF. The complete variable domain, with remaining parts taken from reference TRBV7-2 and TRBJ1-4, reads GAGVSQSPSNKVTEKGKDVELRCDPISGHTALYWYRQSLGQGLEFLIYFQGNSAPDKSGLPSDRFSAERTGGSVSTLTIQRTQQEDSAVYLCASSLGGNSNEKLFFGSGTQLSVL.

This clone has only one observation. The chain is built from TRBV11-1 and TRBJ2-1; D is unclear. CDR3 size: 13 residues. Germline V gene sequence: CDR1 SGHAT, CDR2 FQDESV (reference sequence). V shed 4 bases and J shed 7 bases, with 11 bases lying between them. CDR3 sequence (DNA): TGTGCCAGCAGCTCTTTTCGGCTGAATGAGCAGTTCTTC. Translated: CASSSFRLNEQFF.

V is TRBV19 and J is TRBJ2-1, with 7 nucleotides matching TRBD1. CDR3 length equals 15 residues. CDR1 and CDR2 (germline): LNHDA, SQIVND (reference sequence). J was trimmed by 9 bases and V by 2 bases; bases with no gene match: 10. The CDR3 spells CASSITGQEAGEQFF. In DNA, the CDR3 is TGTGCCAGTAGTATAACAGGACAGGAGGCAGGTGAGCAGTTCTTC.

CDR3 region: CASSLRRTELYEQYF. The CDR3 region has the DNA TGTGCCAGCAGCTTACGGAGAACGGAGCTCTACGAGCAGTACTTC. The chain is built from TRBV7-8 and TRBJ2-7; D remains unclear. The V and J ends lost 2 bases and 3 bases respectively, with 14 bases between them. From germline, CDR1 is SGHVS and CDR2 FQNEAQ. CDR3 length: 15 residues.

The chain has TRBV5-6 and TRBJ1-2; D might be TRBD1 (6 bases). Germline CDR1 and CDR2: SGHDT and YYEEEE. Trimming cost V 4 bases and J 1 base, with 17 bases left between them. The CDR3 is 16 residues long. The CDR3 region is CASSPSNRESNYGYTF. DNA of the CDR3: TGTGCCAGCAGCCCCTCCAACAGGGAAAGTAACTATGGCTACACCTTC.

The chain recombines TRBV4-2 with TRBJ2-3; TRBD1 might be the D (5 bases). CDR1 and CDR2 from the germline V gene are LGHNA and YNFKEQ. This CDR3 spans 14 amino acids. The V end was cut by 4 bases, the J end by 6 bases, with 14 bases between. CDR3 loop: CASSRGQGSDTQYF. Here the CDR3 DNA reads TGTGCCAGCAGCCGAGGACAAGGTAGTGATACGCAGTATTTT.

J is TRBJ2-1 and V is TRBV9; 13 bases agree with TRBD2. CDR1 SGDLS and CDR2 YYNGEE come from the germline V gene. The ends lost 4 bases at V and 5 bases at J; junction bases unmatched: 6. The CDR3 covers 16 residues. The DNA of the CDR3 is TGTGCCAGCAGCCCCCTGGGACTAGCGGGAAACAATGAGCAGTTCTTC. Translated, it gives CASSPLGLAGNNEQFF.

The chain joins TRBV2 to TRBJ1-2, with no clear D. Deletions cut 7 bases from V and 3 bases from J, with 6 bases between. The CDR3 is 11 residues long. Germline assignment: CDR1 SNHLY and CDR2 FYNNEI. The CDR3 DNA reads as TGTGCCAGCATGGCGGACTATGGCTACACCTTC. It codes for CASMADYGYTF.

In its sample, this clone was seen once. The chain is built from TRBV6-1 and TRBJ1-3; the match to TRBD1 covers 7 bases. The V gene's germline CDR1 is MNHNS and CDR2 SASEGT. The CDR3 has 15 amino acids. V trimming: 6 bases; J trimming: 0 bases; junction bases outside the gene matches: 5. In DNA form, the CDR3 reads TGTGCCAGCAGGGCAGGGGGAGTCTCTGGAAACACCATATATTTT. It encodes CASRAGGVSGNTIYF.

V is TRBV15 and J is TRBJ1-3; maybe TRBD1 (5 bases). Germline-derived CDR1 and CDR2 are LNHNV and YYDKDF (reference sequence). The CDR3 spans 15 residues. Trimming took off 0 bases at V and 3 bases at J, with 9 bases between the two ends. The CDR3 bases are TGTGCCACCAGCAGAGATCGGGGGGGTGGAAACACCATATATTTT. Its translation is CATSRDRGGGNTIYF.

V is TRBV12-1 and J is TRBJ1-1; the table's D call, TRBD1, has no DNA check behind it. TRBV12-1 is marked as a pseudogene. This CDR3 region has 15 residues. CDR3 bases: TGTGCCAGCAGCACCAACAGGGATATGAACACTGAAGCTTTCTTT. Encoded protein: CASSTNRDMNTEAFF.

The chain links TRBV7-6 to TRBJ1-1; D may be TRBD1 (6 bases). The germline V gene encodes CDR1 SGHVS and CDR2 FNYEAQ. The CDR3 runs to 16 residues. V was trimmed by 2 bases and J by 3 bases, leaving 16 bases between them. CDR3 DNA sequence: TGTGCCAGCAGCTTAAACCTGCAAGGGGGAGACACTGAAGCTTTCTTT. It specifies CASSLNLQGGDTEAFF.

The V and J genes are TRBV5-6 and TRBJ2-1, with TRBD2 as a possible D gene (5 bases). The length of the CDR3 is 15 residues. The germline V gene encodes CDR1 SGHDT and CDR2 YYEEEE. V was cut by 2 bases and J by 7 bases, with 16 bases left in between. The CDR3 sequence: CASSFRVGVRNEQFF. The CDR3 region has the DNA TGTGCCAGCAGCTTCCGTGTCGGGGTCCGGAATGAGCAGTTCTTC.

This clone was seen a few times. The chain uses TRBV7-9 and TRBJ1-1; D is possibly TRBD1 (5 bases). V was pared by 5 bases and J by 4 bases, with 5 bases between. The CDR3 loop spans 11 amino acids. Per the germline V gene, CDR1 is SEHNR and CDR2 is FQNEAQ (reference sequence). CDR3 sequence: CASSGGTEAFF. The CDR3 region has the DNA TGTGCCAGCAGCGGGGGCACTGAAGCTTTCTTT. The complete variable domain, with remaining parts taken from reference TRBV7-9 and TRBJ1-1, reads DTGVSQNPRHKITKRGQNVTFRCDPISEHNRLYWYRQTLGQGPEFLTYFQNEAQLEKSRLLSDRFSAERPKGSFSTLEIQRTEQGDSAMYLCASSGGTEAFFGQGTRLTVV.

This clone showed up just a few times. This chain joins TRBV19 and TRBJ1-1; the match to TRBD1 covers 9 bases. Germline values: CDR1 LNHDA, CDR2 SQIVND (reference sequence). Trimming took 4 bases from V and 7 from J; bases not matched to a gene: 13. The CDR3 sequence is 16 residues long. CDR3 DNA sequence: TGTGCCAGTAGTACCCGTAGGGGACAGGGATTAAATGAAGCTTTCTTT. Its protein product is CASSTRRGQGLNEAFF.

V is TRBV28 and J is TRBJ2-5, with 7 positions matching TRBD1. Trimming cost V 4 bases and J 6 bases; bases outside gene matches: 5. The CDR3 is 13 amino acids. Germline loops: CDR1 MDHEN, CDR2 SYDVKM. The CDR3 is CASSSTGLKTQYF. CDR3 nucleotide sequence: TGTGCCAGCAGTTCGACAGGGTTGAAGACCCAGTACTTC.

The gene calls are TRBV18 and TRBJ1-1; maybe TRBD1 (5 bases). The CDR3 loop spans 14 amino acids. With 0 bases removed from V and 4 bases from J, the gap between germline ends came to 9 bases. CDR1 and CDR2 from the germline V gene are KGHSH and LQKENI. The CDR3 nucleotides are TGTGCCAGCTCACCACCAGACGGGGGCACTGAAGCTTTCTTT. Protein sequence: CASSPPDGGTEAFF.

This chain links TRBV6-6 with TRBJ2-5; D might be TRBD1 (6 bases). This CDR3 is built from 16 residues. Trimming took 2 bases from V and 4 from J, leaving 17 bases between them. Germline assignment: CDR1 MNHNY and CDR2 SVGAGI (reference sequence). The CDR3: CASSYMGHPNRETQYF. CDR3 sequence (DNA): TGTGCCAGCAGTTACATGGGACACCCGAACCGAGAGACCCAGTACTTC.

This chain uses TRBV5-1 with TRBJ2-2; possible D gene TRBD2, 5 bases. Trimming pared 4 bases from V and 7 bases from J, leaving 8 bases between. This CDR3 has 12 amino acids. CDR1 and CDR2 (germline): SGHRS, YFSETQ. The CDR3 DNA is TGCGCCAGCAGCCCTGGAGGCGGGGAGCTGTTTTTT. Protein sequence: CASSPGGGELFF.

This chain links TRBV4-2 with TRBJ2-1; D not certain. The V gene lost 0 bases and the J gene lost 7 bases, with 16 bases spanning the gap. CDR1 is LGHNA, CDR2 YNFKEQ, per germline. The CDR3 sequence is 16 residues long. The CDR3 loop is CASSQDLVAGGNEQFF. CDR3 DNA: TGTGCCAGCAGCCAAGATTTGGTAGCAGGTGGAAATGAGCAGTTCTTC.

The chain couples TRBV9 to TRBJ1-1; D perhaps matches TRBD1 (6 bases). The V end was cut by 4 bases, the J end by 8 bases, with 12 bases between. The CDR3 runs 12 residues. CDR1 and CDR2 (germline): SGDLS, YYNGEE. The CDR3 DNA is TGTGCCAGCAGCCCCGGGACACTCGAAGCTTTCTTT. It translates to CASSPGTLEAFF.

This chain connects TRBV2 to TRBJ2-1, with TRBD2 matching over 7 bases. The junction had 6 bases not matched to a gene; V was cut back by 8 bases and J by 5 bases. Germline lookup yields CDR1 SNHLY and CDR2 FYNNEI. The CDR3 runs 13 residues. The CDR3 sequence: CASCGTNNNEQFF. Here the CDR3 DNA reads TGTGCCAGCTGCGGGACTAACAACAATGAGCAGTTCTTC.

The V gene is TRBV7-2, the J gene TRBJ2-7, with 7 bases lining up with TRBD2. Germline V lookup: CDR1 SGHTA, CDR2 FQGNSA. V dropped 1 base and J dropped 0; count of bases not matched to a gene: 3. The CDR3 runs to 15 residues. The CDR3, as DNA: TGTGCCAGCAGCTTAGGCGGGAGTCTCTCCTACGAGCAGTACTTC. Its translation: CASSLGGSLSYEQYF.

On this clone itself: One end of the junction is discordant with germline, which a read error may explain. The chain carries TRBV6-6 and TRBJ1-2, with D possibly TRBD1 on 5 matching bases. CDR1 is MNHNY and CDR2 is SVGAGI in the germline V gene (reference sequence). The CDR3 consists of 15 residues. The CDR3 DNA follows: TGTGCCAGCGGGGGGACGAGGGTGGATAACAATGGCTACACCTTC. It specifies CASGGTRVDNNGYTF.

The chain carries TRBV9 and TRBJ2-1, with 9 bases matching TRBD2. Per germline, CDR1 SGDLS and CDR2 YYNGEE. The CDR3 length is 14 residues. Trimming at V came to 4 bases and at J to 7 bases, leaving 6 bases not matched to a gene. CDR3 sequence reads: CASSRSGSENEQFF. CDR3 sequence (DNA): TGTGCCAGCAGCCGTAGCGGGAGTGAGAATGAGCAGTTCTTC.

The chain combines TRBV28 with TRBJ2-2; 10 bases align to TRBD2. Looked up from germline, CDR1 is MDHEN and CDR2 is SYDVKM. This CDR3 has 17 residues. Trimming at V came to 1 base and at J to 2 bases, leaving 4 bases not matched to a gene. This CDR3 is CASSLLGLAFNTGELFF. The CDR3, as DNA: TGTGCCAGCAGTTTATTGGGACTAGCGTTTAACACCGGGGAGCTGTTTTTT.